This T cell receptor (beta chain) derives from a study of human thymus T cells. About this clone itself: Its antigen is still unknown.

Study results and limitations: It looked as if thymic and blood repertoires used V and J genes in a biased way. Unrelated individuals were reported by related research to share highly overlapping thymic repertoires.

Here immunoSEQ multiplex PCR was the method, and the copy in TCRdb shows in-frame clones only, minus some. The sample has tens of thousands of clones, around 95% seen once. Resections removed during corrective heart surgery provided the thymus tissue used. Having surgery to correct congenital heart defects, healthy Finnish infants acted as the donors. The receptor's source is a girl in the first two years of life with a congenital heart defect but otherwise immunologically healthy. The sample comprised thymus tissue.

The CDR3 reads CASSLRGHFYYEQYF. DNA of the CDR3: TGTGCCAGCAGTTTGAGGGGGCACTTCTACTACGAGCAGTACTTC. The V and J genes are TRBV27 and TRBJ2-7; 7 bases map to TRBD1. This CDR3 spans 15 amino acids. The germline CDR1 and CDR2 sequences are MNHEY and SMNVEV (reference sequence). V dropped 3 bases and J dropped 3; count of bases not matched to a gene: 8.